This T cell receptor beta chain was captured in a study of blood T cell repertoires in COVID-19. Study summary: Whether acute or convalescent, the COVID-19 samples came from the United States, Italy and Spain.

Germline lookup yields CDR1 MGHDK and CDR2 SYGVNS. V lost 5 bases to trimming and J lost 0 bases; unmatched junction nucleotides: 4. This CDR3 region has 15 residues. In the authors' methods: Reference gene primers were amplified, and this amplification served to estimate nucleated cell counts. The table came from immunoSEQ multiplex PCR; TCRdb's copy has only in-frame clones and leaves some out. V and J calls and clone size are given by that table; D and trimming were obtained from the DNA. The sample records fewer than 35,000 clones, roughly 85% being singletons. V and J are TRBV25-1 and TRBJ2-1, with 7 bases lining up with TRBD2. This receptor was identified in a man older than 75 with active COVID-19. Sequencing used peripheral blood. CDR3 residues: CASSIGGSSYNEQFF. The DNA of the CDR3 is TGTGCCAGCAGTATCGGGGGGAGCTCCTACAATGAGCAGTTCTTC.